This TCR beta chain was sequenced during a study of long-term antiretroviral therapy in people with HIV. Study-wide findings and caveats: Diversity increased after ART yet remained lower than in transplant donor controls.

Runs used v3.0 of the immunoSEQ assay and were done at survey level. Method: immunoSEQ multiplex PCR; TCRdb's copy keeps in-frame clones and lacks some. This table has about 33,000 clones, about three quarters appearing once. Participants with HIV, all of them, were treated in the United States. Judged by abundance, this clone is medium-sized. Its antigen remains unidentified. The CDR3 is made up of 13 amino acids. Germline V lookup: CDR1 WSHSY, CDR2 SAAADI. V was pared by 3 bases and J by 6 bases, with 8 bases between. This clonotype was sampled from a woman between 45 and 65 years old with HIV. The chain recombines TRBV10-2 with TRBJ2-2, with D possibly TRBD1 on 7 matching bases. Specimen: unsorted PBMCs, collected 2 years after starting antiretroviral therapy. Here the CDR3 reads CASSDRGAGELFF. The CDR3 DNA reads as TGCGCCAGCAGTGACAGGGGGGCCGGGGAGCTGTTTTTT.